The rows below give T cell receptor beta chains drawn from one sample of a study of blood T cell repertoires in COVID-19. Method: immunoSEQ multiplex PCR; TCRdb's copy keeps in-frame clones and lacks some. The sample consists of 430,000 or so clones, around 87% of them appearing once. Sequencing input: PBMCs or T cells enriched from blood (not recorded which). Receptor source: a woman between 40 and 55 years old who had recovered from COVID-19. The CDR3 runs from the conserved cysteine through the conserved F or W. Each record gives: J gene, D gene, V gene, clone size, CDR3 DNA, CDR3 protein. A D gene is named only where the DNA matches it firmly. A row's size may be missing; if present it is once, few, many or a size class.

>TRBJ1-2|TRBD1|TRBV27|-
TGTGCCAGCAGGGGACAGGGGATATATGGCTACACCTTC
CASRGQGIYGYTF
>TRBJ1-6|TRBD1|TRBV6-5|-
TGTGCCAGCAGTTACTCGACAGGGGCCGGTTCACCCCTCCACTTT
CASSYSTGAGSPLHF
>TRBJ2-5|TRBD2|TRBV4-1|-
TGCGCCAGCAGCCTGGGGACTAGCGGGAGAGGTGAGACCCAGTACTTC
CASSLGTSGRGETQYF
>TRBJ2-3|TRBD2|TRBV15|-
TGTGCCACCAGCAGACGAGGACTAGCGGGAGTGGTTGAAGATACGCAGTATTTT
CATSRRGLAGVVEDTQYF
>TRBJ2-7|TRBD1|TRBV25-1|-
TGTGCCAGCAGTGACCCCAGGACAGGGCCGACCTACGAGCAGTACTTC
CASSDPRTGPTYEQYF
>TRBJ2-7|TRBD1|TRBV7-9|-
TGTGCCAGCAGCCTACGGGCAGGGGGCGTCGGTAACGAGCAGTACTTC
CASSLRAGGVGNEQYF
>TRBJ2-7|TRBD1|TRBV29-1|few
TGCAGCGTCGGACCCGGGACAGGGTTCCACGAGCAGTACTTC
CSVGPGTGFHEQYF
>TRBJ2-7|TRBD2|TRBV10-3|-
TGTGCCATCAGTGACCCCAGCGGGAGGTATAACTACGAGCAGTACTTC
CAISDPSGRYNYEQYF
>TRBJ2-1|TRBD1|TRBV6-5|-
TGTGCCAGCAGTTCAGGACAGGGGGTCCCCTACAATGAGCAGTTCTTC
CASSSGQGVPYNEQFF
>TRBJ2-1|TRBD2|TRBV4-2|-
TGTGCCAGCAGCCAAGATCTAGCGGGCATACGCTACAATGAGCAGTTCTTC
CASSQDLAGIRYNEQFF
>TRBJ2-3|-|TRBV7-9|-
TGTGCCAGCAGCTTTCGACAGGAAGTAGATACGCAGTATTTT
CASSFRQEVDTQYF
>TRBJ1-5|TRBD1|TRBV2|-
TGTGCCAGCAGGCCGCTACAGGGGTACGATCAGCCCCAGCATTTT
CASRPLQGYDQPQHF
>TRBJ2-7|-|TRBV15|-
TGTGCCACCAGCAGACAGTACGTCAACGAGCAGTACTTC
CATSRQYVNEQYF
>TRBJ1-1|-|TRBV2|-
TGTGCCAGCAATCGACCGTTAGCGGACACTGAAGCTTTCTTT
CASNRPLADTEAFF
>TRBJ1-2|-|TRBV3-1/TRBV3-2|-
TGTGCCAGCAGCCAAGTAAGCGACTATGGCTACACCTTC
CASSQVSDYGYTF
>TRBJ2-1|TRBD1|TRBV14|-
TGTGCCAGCAGCCAAGATCTCGGGACAGGGCTATTTGGCTTCAATGAGCAGTTCTTC
CASSQDLGTGLFGFNEQFF
>TRBJ1-5|-|TRBV19|-
TGTGCCAGTAGTAACCTCAGGGGTCAGCCCCAGCATTTT
CASSNLRGQPQHF
>TRBJ2-1|TRBD2|TRBV7-8|-
TGTGCCAGCAGCTTAGGAGGCGTAGCGGGAGGCTACAATGAGCAGTTCTTC
CASSLGGVAGGYNEQFF
>TRBJ1-2|TRBD1|TRBV9|-
TGTGCCAGCAGTACGACAGGGTCAGACTATGGCTACACCTTC
CASSTTGSDYGYTF
>TRBJ1-6|TRBD1|TRBV19|-
TGTGCCAGTAGTATAGACAGGGGGAAATCACCCCTCCACTTT
CASSIDRGKSPLHF